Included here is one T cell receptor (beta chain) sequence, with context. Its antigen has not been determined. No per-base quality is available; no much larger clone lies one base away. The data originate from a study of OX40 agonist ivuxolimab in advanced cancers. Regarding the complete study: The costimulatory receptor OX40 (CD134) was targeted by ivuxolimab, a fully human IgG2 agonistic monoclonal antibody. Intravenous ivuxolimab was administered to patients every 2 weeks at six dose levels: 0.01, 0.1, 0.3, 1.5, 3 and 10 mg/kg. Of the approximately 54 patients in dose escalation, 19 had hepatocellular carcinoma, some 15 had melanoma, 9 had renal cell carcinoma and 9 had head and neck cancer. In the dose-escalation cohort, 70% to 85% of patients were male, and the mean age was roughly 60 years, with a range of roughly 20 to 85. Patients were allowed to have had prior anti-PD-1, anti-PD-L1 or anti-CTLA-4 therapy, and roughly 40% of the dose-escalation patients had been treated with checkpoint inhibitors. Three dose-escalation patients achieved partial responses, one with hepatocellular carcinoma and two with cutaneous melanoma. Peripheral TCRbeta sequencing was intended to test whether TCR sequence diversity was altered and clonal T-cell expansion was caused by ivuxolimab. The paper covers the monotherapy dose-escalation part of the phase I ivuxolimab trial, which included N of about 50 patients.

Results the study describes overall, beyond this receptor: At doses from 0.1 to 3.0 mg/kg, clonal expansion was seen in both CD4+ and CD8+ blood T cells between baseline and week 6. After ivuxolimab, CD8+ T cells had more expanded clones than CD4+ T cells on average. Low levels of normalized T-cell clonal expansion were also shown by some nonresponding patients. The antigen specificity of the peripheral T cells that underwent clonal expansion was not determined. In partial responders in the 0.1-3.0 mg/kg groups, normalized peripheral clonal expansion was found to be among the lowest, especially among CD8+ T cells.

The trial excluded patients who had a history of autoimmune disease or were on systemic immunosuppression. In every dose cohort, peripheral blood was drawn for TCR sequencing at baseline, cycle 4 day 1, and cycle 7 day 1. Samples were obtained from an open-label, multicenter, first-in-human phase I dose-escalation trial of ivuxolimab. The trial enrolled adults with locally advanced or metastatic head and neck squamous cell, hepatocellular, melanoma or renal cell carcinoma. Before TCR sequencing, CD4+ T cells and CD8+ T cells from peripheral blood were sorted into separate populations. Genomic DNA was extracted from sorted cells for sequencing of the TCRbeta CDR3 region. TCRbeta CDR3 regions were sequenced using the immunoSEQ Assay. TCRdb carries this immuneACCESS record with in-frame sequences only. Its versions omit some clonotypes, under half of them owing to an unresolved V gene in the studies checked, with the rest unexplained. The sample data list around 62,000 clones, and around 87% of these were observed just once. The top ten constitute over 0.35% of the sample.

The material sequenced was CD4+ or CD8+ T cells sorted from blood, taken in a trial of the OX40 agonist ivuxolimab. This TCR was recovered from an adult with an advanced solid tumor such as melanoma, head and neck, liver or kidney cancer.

The CDR3 region reads CASARVGRQNTEAFF. The nucleotide sequence is TGTGCCAGCGCTCGGGTGGGCAGGCAGAACACTGAAGCTTTCTTT. The rearranged segments are TRBV9 and TRBJ1-1, with the D gene not clear enough to name. The CDR3, cysteine through phenylalanine, is 15 amino acids long. The sequence is cut down to CDR3 DNA, 45 bases in frame from base 1. V is reduced by 7 bases and J by 1 base, leaving a spacing of 17 bases between them. Via the germline V gene, CDR1 is SGDLS and CDR2 YYNGEE.